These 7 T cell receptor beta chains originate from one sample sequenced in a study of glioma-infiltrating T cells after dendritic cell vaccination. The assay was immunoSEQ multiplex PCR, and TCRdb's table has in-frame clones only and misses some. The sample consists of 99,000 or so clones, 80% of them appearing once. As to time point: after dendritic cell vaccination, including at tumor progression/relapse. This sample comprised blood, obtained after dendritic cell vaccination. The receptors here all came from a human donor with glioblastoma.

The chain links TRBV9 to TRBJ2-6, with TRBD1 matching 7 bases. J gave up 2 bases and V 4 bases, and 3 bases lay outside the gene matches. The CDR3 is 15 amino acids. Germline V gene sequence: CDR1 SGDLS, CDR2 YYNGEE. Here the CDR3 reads CASSLDRAGANVLTF. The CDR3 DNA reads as TGTGCCAGCAGCCTCGACAGGGCTGGGGCCAACGTCCTGACTTTC.

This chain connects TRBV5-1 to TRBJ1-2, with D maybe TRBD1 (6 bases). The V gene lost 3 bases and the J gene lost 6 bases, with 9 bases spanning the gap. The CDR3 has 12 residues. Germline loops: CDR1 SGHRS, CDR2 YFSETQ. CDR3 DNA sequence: TGCGCCAGCAGCTCCCACAGGGATGGCTACACCTTC. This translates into CASSSHRDGYTF.

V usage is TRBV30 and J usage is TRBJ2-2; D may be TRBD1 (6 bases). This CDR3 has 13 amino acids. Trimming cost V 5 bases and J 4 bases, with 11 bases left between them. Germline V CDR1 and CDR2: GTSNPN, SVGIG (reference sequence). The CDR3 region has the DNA TGTGCCTGGGAGGGGGATGGCACCGGGGAGCTGTTTTTT. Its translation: CAWEGDGTGELFF.

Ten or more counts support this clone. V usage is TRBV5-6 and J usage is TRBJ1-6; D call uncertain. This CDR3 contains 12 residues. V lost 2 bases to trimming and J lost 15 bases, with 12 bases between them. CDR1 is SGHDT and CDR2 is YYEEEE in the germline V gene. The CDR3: CASSLSGVGLHF. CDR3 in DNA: TGTGCCAGCAGCTTAAGCGGGGTGGGCCTCCACTTT.

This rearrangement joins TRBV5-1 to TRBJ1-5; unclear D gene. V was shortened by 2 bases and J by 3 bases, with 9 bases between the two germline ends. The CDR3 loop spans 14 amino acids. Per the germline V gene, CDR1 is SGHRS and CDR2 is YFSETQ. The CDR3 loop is CASSFGGDNQPQHF. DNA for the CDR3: TGCGCCAGCAGCTTCGGAGGAGACAATCAGCCCCAGCATTTT.

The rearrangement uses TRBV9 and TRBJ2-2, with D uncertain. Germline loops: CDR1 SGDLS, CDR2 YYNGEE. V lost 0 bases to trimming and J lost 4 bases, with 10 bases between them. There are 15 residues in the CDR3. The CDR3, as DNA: TGTGCCAGCAGCGTAGTTGCACAGAGCACCGGGGAGCTGTTTTTT. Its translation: CASSVVAQSTGELFF.

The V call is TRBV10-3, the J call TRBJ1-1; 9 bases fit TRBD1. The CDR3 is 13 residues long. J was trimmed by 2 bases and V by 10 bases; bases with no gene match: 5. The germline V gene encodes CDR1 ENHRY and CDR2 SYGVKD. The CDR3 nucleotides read TGTGCCACTCGGGACAGGGCTAACACTGAAGCTTTCTTT. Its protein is CATRDRANTEAFF.